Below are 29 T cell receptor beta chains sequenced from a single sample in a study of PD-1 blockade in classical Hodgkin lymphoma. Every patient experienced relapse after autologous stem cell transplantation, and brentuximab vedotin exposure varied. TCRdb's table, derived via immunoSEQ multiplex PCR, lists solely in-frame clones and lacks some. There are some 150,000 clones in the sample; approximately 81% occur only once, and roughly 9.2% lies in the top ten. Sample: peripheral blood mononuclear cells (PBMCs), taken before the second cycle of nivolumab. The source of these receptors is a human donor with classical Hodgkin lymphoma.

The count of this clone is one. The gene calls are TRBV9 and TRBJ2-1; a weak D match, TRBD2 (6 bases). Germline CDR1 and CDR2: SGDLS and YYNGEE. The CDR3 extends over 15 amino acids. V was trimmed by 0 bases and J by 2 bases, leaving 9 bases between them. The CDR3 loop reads CASSVGLGAYNEQFF. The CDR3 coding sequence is TGTGCCAGCAGCGTAGGACTAGGCGCCTACAATGAGCAGTTCTTC.

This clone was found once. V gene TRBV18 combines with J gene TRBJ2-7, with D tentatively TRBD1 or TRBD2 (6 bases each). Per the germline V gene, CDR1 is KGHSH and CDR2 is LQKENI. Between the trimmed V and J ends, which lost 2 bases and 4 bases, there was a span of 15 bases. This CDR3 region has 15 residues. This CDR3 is CASSPAEGQPYEQYF. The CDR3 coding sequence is TGTGCCAGCTCACCAGCGGAGGGACAACCTTACGAGCAGTACTTC.

This CDR3 is CASSPTGGEDTQYF. CDR3 sequence (DNA): TGTGCCAGCAGCCCTACGGGGGGCGAAGATACGCAGTATTTT. The J gene is TRBJ2-3, the V gene TRBV7-3; tentative D call: TRBD2 (7 bases). V was shortened by 5 bases and J by 5 bases, with 14 bases between the two germline ends. Per germline, CDR1 SGHTA and CDR2 FQGTGA. The CDR3 consists of 14 residues.

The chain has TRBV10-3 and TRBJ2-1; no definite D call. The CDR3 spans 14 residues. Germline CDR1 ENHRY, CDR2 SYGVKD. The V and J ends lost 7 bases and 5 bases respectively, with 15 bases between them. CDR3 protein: CAITEFGYNNEQFF. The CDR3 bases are TGTGCCATCACGGAATTCGGCTACAACAATGAGCAGTTCTTC.

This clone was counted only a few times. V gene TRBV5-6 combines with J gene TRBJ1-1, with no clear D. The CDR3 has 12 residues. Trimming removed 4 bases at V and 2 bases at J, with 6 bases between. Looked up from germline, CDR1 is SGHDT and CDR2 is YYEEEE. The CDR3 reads CASSADNTEAFF. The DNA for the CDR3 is TGTGCCAGCAGCGCCGACAACACTGAAGCTTTCTTT.

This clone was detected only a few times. Written as DNA, the CDR3 is TGCAGCGTCCCTATTGACGACTATGGCTACACCTTC. Translated: CSVPIDDYGYTF. The V and J genes are TRBV29-1 and TRBJ1-2; no clear D. CDR3 length equals 12 residues. Germline-derived CDR1 and CDR2 are SQVTM and ANQGSEA. Trimming removed 6 bases at V and 3 bases at J, with 11 bases between.

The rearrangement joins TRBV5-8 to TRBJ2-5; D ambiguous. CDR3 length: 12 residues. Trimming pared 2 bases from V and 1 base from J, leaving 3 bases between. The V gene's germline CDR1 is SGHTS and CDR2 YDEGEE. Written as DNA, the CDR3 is TGTGCCAGCAGCTTCGGCCAAGAGACCCAGTACTTC. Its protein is CASSFGQETQYF.

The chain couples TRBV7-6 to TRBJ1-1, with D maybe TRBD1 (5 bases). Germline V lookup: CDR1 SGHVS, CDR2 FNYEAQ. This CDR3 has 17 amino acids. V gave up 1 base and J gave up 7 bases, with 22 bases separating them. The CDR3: CASSLGGLRIRGSEAFF. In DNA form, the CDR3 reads TGTGCCAGCAGCTTAGGTGGATTAAGGATCCGGGGCAGTGAAGCTTTCTTT.

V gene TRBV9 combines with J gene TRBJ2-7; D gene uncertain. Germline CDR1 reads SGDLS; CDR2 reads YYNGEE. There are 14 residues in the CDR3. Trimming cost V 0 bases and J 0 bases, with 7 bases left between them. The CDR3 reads CASSVGGSSYEQYF. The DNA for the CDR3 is TGTGCCAGCAGCGTAGGCGGTTCCTCCTACGAGCAGTACTTC.

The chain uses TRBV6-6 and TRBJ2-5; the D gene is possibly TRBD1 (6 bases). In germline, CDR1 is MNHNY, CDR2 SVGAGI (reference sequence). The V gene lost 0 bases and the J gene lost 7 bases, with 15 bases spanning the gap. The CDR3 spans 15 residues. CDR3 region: CASSYSPDSIGTQYF. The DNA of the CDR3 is TGTGCCAGCAGTTACTCCCCGGACAGTATCGGGACCCAGTACTTC.

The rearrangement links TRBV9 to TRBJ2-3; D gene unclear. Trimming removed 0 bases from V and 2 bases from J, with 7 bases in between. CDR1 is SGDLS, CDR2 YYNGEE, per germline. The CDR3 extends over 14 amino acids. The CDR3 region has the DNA TGTGCCAGCAGCGTAGGTAGTTTCACAGATACGCAGTATTTT. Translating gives CASSVGSFTDTQYF.

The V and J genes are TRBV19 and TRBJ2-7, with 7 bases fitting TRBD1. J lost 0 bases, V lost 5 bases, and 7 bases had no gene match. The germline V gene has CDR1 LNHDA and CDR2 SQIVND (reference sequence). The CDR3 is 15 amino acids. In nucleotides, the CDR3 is TGTGCCAGTAGTTTAGTTTGGGACAGCTCCTACGAGCAGTACTTC. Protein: CASSLVWDSSYEQYF.

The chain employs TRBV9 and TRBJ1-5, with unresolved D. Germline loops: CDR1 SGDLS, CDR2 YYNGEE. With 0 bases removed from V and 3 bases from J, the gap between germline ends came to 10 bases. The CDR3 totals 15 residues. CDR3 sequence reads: CASSVGRGDNQPQHF. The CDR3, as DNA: TGTGCCAGCAGCGTAGGAAGAGGTGACAATCAGCCCCAGCATTTT. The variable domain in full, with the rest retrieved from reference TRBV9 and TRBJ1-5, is DSGVTQTPKHLITATGQRVTLRCSPRSGDLSVYWYQQSLDQGLQFLIQYYNGEERAKGNILERFSAQQFPDLHSELNLSSLELGDSALYFCASSVGRGDNQPQHFGDGTRLSIL.

The CDR3 spells CATEPGQGGEQYF. CDR3 DNA sequence: TGTGCCACAGAACCGGGACAGGGGGGCGAGCAGTACTTC. V is TRBV6-6 and J is TRBJ2-7; 11 bases align to TRBD1. The junction had 8 bases not matched to a gene; V was cut back by 10 bases and J by 6 bases. This CDR3 has 13 amino acids. Germline assignment: CDR1 MNHNY and CDR2 SVGAGI (reference sequence).

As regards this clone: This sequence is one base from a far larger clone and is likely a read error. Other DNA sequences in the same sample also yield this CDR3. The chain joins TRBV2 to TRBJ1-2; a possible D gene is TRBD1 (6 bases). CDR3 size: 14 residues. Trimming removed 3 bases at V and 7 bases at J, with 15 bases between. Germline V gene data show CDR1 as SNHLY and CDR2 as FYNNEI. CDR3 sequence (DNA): TGTGCCAGCAGTGATCGGGGGGCGGGGTTTGGCTACACCTTC. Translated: CASSDRGAGFGYTF.

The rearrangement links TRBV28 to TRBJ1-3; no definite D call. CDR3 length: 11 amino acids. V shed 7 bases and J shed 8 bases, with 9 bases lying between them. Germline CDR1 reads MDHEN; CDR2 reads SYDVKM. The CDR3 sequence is CASMGLDTIYF. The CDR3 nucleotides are TGTGCCAGCATGGGCTTGGACACCATATATTTT.

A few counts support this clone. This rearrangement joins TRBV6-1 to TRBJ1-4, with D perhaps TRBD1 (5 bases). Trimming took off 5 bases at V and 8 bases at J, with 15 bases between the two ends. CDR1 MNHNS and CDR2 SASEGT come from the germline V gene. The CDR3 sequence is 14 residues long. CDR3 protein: CASSRDPQKEKLFF. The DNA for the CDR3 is TGTGCCAGCAGTCGGGACCCTCAAAAGGAAAAACTGTTTTTT.

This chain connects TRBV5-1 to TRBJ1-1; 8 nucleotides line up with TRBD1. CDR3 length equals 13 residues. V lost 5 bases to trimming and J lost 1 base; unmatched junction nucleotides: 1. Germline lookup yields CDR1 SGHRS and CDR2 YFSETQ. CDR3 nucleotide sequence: TGCGCCAGCAGGGGACAGGAGAACACTGAAGCTTTCTTT. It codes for CASRGQENTEAFF.

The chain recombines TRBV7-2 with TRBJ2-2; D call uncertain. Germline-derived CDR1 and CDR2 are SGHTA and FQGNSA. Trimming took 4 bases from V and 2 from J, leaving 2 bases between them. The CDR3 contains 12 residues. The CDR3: CASSSNTGELFF. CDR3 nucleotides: TGTGCCAGCAGCTCTAACACCGGGGAGCTGTTTTTT.

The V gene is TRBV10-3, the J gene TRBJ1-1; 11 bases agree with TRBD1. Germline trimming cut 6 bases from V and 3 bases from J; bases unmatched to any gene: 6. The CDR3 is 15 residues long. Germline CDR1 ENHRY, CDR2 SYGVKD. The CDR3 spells CAIRPGQGVYTEAFF. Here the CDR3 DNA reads TGTGCCATCAGACCGGGACAGGGGGTGTACACTGAAGCTTTCTTT.

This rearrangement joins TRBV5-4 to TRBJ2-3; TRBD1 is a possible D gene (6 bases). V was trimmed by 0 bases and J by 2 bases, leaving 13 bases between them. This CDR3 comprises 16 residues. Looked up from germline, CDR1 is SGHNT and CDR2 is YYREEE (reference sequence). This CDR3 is CASSLAGQGITDTQYF. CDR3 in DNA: TGTGCCAGCAGCTTGGCTGGGCAGGGGATCACAGATACGCAGTATTTT. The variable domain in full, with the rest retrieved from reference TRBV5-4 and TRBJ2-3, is ETGVTQSPTHLIKTRGQQVTLRCSSQSGHNTVSWYQQALGQGPQFIFQYYREEENGRGNFPPRFSGLQFPNYSSELNVNALELDDSALYLCASSLAGQGITDTQYFGPGTRLTVL.

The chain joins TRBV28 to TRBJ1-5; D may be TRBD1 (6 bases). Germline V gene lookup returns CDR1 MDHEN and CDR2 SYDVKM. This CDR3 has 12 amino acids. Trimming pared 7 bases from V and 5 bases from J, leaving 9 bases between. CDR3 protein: CASTRGDQPQHF. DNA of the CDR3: TGTGCCAGCACCAGGGGAGATCAGCCCCAGCATTTT.

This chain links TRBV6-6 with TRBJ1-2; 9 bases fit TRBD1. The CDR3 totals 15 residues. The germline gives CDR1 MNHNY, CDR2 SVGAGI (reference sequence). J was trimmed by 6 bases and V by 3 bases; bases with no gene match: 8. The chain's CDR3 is CASSYFTGQGNGYTF. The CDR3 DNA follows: TGTGCCAGCAGTTATTTCACCGGACAGGGGAATGGCTACACCTTC.

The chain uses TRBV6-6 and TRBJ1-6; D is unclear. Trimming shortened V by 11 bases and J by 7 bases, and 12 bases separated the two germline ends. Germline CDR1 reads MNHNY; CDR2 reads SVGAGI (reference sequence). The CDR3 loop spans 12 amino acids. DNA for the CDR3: TGTGCCGGCGGACGGAGGAATTCACCCCTCCACTTT. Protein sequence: CAGGRRNSPLHF.

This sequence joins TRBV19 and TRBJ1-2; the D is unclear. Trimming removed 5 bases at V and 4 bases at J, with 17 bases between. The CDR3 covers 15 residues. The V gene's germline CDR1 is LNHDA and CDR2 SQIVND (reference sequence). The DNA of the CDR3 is TGTGCCAGTAGTCCCGACTCCCAAGCGCGCTATGGCTACACCTTC. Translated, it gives CASSPDSQARYGYTF. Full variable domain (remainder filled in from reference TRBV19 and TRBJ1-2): DGGITQSPKYLFRKEGQNVTLSCEQNLNHDAMYWYRQDPGQGLRLIYYSQIVNDFQKGDIAEGYSVSREKKESFPLTVTSAQKNPTAFYLCASSPDSQARYGYTFGSGTRLTVV.

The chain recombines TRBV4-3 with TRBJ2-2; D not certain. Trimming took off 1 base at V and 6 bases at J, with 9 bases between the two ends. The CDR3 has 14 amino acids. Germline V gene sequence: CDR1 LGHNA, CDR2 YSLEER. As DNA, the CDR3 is TGCGCCAGCAGCCAAGGTACTCCACCCGGGGAGCTGTTTTTT. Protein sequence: CASSQGTPPGELFF.

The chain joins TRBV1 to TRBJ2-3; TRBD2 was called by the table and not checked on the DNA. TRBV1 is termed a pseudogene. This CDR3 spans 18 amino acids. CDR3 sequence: CTSSQGISGAGLEGTQYF. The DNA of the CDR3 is TGCACCAGCAGCCAAGGTATTAGCGGGGCCGGCCTTGAAGGTACGCAGTATTTT.

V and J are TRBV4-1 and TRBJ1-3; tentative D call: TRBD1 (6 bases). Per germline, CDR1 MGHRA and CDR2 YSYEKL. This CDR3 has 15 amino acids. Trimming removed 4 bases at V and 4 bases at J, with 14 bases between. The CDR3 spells CASSPRRGLGNTIYF. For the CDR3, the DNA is TGCGCCAGCAGCCCCCGGCGGGGGCTAGGAAACACCATATATTTT.

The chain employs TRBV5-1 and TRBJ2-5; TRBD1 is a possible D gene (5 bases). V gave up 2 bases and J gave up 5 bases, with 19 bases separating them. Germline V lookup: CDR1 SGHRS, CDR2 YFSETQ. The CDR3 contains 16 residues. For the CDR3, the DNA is TGCGCCAGCAGCTTCGAGGCAGGGATCCTGGGGGAGACCCAGTACTTC. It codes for CASSFEAGILGETQYF.